The 10 T cell receptor beta chains presented below share a single source sample, sequenced in a study of Graves' ophthalmopathy and Graves' hyperthyroidism. TCR beta CDR3 regions were amplified from RNA transcripts. Following a first-round RT-PCR that used HTBI primers, a second-round multiplex PCR was carried out. TCRdb analysed the multiplex PCR reads with MiXCR anew, one entry per CDR3 protein. The table shows under 350,000 distinct CDR3 sequences, with about a sixth occurring only once. The sequenced sample consisted of peripheral blood. The origin of the receptors is an adult man with Graves' ophthalmopathy.

On this clonotype: Being one base from a much bigger clone, this may be a read error. The missing conserved phenylalanine or tryptophan at the end of this CDR3 makes a read error likely. This sequence joins TRBV20-1 and TRBJ2-7; D might be TRBD2 (6 bases). With 1 base removed from V and 3 bases from J, the gap between germline ends came to 10 bases. This CDR3 contains 13 residues. Germline assignment: CDR1 DFQATT and CDR2 SNEGSKA (reference sequence). This CDR3 is CSARGLASYEQYL. In nucleotides, the CDR3 is TGCAGTGCTAGAGGCCTAGCGAGCTACGAGCAGTACTTA.

This clonotype was detected only a few times. The CDR3 protein is CAWSEARDPKNIQYF. The CDR3 bases are TGTGCCTGGAGTGAGGCCAGGGACCCGAAAAACATTCAGTACTTC. J is TRBJ2-4 and V is TRBV30; D may correspond to TRBD1 or TRBD2 (5 bases each). Germline V gene data show CDR1 as GTSNPN and CDR2 as SVGIG (reference sequence). V shed 1 base and J shed 4 bases, with 14 bases lying between them. The CDR3 has 15 residues.

The table lists this clonotype with many counts. The chain recombines TRBV30 with TRBJ2-7; D is ambiguous. Trimming removed 4 bases at V and 5 bases at J, with 9 bases between. The CDR3 is 11 amino acids. CDR1 and CDR2 (germline): GTSNPN, SVGIG (reference sequence). The CDR3 coding sequence is TGTGCCTGGAAGAAGGCCCACGAGCAGTACTTC. Residues: CAWKKAHEQYF.

This clonotype was found many times. The chain uses TRBV6-1 and TRBJ2-2, with D uncertain. Per the germline V gene, CDR1 is MNHNS and CDR2 is SASEGT. Between the trimmed V and J ends, which lost 6 bases and 3 bases, there was a span of 5 bases. The CDR3 extends over 12 amino acids. In nucleotides, the CDR3 is TGTGCCAGCAGCCCGTACACCGGGGAGCTGTTTTTT. Protein sequence: CASSPYTGELFF.

Concerning this clonotype: Germline and junction disagree at one end, which may indicate a read error. V is TRBV12-3 or TRBV12-4 and J is TRBJ1-2; no clear D gene. There are 14 residues in the CDR3. The CDR3 loop reads CASRSVYANYGYIF. The CDR3 DNA is TGTGCCAGCAGAAGCGTATACGCTAACTATGGCTACATCTTC.

This clonotype appeared many times. V usage is TRBV5-4 and J usage is TRBJ2-5; possibly TRBD1 for D (6 bases). The CDR3 covers 14 residues. Germline CDR1 reads SGHNT; CDR2 reads YYREEE (reference sequence). V lost 3 bases and J lost 3, with 12 bases in between. The CDR3 DNA reads as TGTGCCAGCAGCTATGACCCAGGGGAAGAGACCCAGTACTTC. Its translation: CASSYDPGEETQYF.

This clonotype was counted at least ten times. The chain links TRBV20-1 to TRBJ2-7, with 8 bases identical to TRBD2. Trimming cost V 8 bases and J 0 bases; bases outside gene matches: 12. The germline CDR1 and CDR2 sequences are DFQATT and SNEGSKA (reference sequence). There are 15 residues in the CDR3. CDR3: CSQSGAGGLSYEQYF. CDR3 in DNA: TGCAGTCAAAGCGGGGCGGGAGGACTCTCCTACGAGCAGTACTTC.

In its sample, this clonotype was seen many times. The V and J genes are TRBV14 and TRBJ2-5; a weak D match, TRBD2 (7 bases). The CDR3 is 17 residues long. V was cut by 4 bases and J by 4 bases, with 22 bases left in between. Germline assignment: CDR1 SGHDN and CDR2 FVKESK. The CDR3 is CASSLGARAGVGETQYF. For the CDR3, the DNA is TGTGCCAGCAGCCTGGGGGCCCGGGCGGGAGTTGGAGAGACCCAGTACTTC.

There are many counts of this clonotype. The chain is built from TRBV20-1 and TRBJ1-5, with D possibly being TRBD1 (6 bases). Trimming took 5 bases from V and 5 from J, leaving 13 bases between them. The CDR3 extends over 13 amino acids. Germline assignment: CDR1 DFQATT and CDR2 SNEGSKA (reference sequence). CDR3 protein: CSASGTSHQPQHF. In nucleotides, the CDR3 is TGCAGTGCTTCCGGGACAAGCCATCAGCCCCAGCATTTT.

This clonotype was seen at least ten times. The chain joins TRBV13 to TRBJ2-6; TRBD1 aligns across 7 bases. V lost 5 bases, J lost 2 bases, and 12 bases stayed unmatched. This CDR3 has 18 residues. Germline V gene sequence: CDR1 PRHDT, CDR2 FYEKMQ (reference sequence). The CDR3 coding sequence is TGTGCCAGCAGCCGCCTAAAGACAGGGAAGACTGGGGCCAACGTCCTGACTTTC. Its protein is CASSRLKTGKTGANVLTF.